This T cell receptor beta chain was retrieved from a study of CD4+ T cells in melanoma. Study-wide findings and caveats: CD8+ T cell, macrophage and B cell function reportedly correlated with neoantigen-specific CD4+ T cells. Diverse differentiation states were reported for melanoma neoantigen-specific CD4+ T cells.

Repertoires were generated with immunoSEQ multiplex PCR, while TCRdb's copy carries only in-frame clones and drops some. This sample has about 140,000 clones, with 80% to 95% found just once. Germline V gene data show CDR1 as SGDLS and CDR2 as YYNGEE. The CDR3 loop spans 14 amino acids. Trimming took 0 bases from V and 5 from J; bases not matched to a gene: 2. A word on this clone: As yet, its antigen is unknown.

The V and J genes are TRBV9 and TRBJ2-1; 7 nucleotides align to TRBD1. This TCR was sampled from a human donor with melanoma. CDR3 bases: TGTGCCAGCAGCGTAGGCAGGGGGAACAATGAGCAGTTCTTC. Translation: CASSVGRGNNEQFF.